This passage covers 24 T cell receptor beta chains from one sample sequenced in a study of low-dose radiotherapy and immunotherapy resistance in tumors (dated by TCRdb to 2021 to 2024). Data came from an Illumina MiniSeq. To make first-strand cDNA, Superscript III was used along with a set of TRAV- and TRBV-specific primers so that both the TCRalpha and TCRbeta chains were covered. An approximately 20-cycle PCR with Phusion amplified the TCRs, pairing a constant-region primer with the adapter that was attached to the V primers. The public sequencing data were trimmed at Q25 with fastp and processed into clonotypes with MiXCR by TCRdb, which kept only in-frame beta chains. Rows with a matching CDR3 protein are joined into one entry that keeps the most common DNA and genes. Recorded for this sample are 80,000 to 95,000 distinct CDR3 sequences; under 10% of them occurred a single time. Of the sample, about 1% falls within the top ten clones.

In light of the paper, this sample's time point label describes: before trial treatment. This specimen consisted of PBMCs, obtained before treatment. The origin of the receptors is a male donor with prostate cancer.

This clonotype was counted ten times or more. The rearrangement uses TRBV19 and TRBJ1-2; D is uncertain. V dropped 6 bases and J dropped 3 bases, with 11 bases sitting between them. In germline, CDR1 is LNHDA, CDR2 SQIVND (reference sequence). CDR3 length: 13 amino acids. The CDR3 DNA follows: TGTGCCAGTAGCCAGGAGTTTGACTATGGCTACACCTTC. Its translation: CASSQEFDYGYTF.

This clonotype was recorded many times. The chain couples TRBV27 to TRBJ2-1, with D perhaps TRBD1 (5 bases). This CDR3 has 15 amino acids. Trimming cost V 7 bases and J 9 bases, with 22 bases left between them. Germline V gene lookup returns CDR1 MNHEY and CDR2 SMNVEV (reference sequence). The CDR3 reads CASNIGATQAREQFF. The CDR3 coding sequence is TGTGCCAGCAATATTGGGGCCACTCAGGCACGTGAGCAGTTCTTC.

This clonotype was seen ten or more times. The genes are TRBV19 and TRBJ2-1; D gene ambiguous. The germline CDR1 and CDR2 sequences are LNHDA and SQIVND (reference sequence). V lost 3 bases and J lost 9, with 21 bases in between. This CDR3 region has 16 residues. CDR3 DNA: TGTGCCAGTAGTATTACCGGTCCGCCGGTGAGTGGTGAGCAGTTCTTC. Translated: CASSITGPPVSGEQFF.

This clonotype was recorded at least ten times. The rearrangement joins TRBV28 to TRBJ1-1; D gene uncertain. The CDR3 spans 11 residues. Between the trimmed V and J ends, which lost 4 bases and 11 bases, there was a span of 11 bases. Per the germline V gene, CDR1 is MDHEN and CDR2 is SYDVKM. CDR3 residues: CASSSVPTAFF. The CDR3 DNA reads TGTGCCAGCAGTTCGGTCCCTACGGCTTTCTTT.

This clonotype was counted ten times or more. The CDR3 loop is CASSLSGIHTDTQYF. CDR3 in DNA: TGTGCCAGCAGCCTTAGCGGGATACACACAGATACGCAGTATTTT. J is TRBJ2-3 and V is TRBV7-3, with 8 nucleotides matching TRBD2. Per the germline V gene, CDR1 is SGHTA and CDR2 is FQGTGA. The CDR3 consists of 15 residues. Unmatched junction bases numbered 6, after V lost 5 bases and J lost 2 bases.

The sample holds a few counts of this clonotype. This chain uses TRBV30 with TRBJ1-5, with TRBD1 identical over 8 bases. V lost 2 bases, J lost 4 bases, and 1 base stayed unmatched. This CDR3 spans 13 amino acids. Per the germline V gene, CDR1 is GTSNPN and CDR2 is SVGIG (reference sequence). CDR3 in DNA: TGTGCCTGGAGTTGGACAGGGAATCAGCCCCAGCATTTT. Protein: CAWSWTGNQPQHF.

Turning to this clonotype: One base separates it from a far larger clone, so it is likely a read error. This chain uses TRBV12-3 or TRBV12-4 with TRBJ2-7; 8 nucleotides line up with TRBD2. The CDR3 contains 15 residues. Trimming at V came to 2 bases and at J to 7 bases, leaving 10 bases not matched to a gene. The CDR3 DNA is TGTGCCAGCAGTTTACAGCGGGAGTATTACAATGAGCAGTACTTC. Amino acids: CASSLQREYYNEQYF.

The chain is built from TRBV19 and TRBJ1-1; tentative D call: TRBD1 (6 bases). Germline V gene lookup returns CDR1 LNHDA and CDR2 SQIVND (reference sequence). V lost 5 bases to trimming and J lost 0 bases, with 13 bases between them. CDR3 size: 15 residues. The CDR3, as DNA: TGTGCCAGTAGTCCACGACAGGTCATGAACACTGAAGCTTTCTTT. Its protein product is CASSPRQVMNTEAFF.

This clonotype occurred many times. The CDR3 sequence is CSARDRRSGANVLTF. The CDR3 DNA follows: TGCAGTGCTAGAGACCGCCGCTCTGGGGCCAACGTCCTGACTTTC. The V call is TRBV20-1, the J call TRBJ2-6, with unresolved D. Between the trimmed V and J ends, which lost 0 bases and 0 bases, there was a span of 6 bases. Germline loops: CDR1 DFQATT, CDR2 SNEGSKA (reference sequence). The CDR3 loop spans 15 amino acids.

This clonotype has a count of ten or more. This rearrangement joins TRBV27 to TRBJ2-3; D gene uncertain. Trimming took 0 bases from V and 0 from J, leaving 10 bases between them. The CDR3 extends over 16 amino acids. CDR1 is MNHEY, CDR2 SMNVEV, per germline (reference sequence). CDR3 in DNA: TGTGCCAGCAGTTTATCGGCAGGCAGTAGCACAGATACGCAGTATTTT. Protein: CASSLSAGSSTDTQYF.

This clonotype was counted many times. The chain combines TRBV25-1 with TRBJ2-3; no reliable D call. V lost 2 bases and J 2 bases, leaving 5 bases between the germline ends. The germline gives CDR1 MGHDK, CDR2 SYGVNS. The CDR3 length is 13 residues. This CDR3 is CASSEPPTDTQYF. In nucleotides, the CDR3 is TGTGCCAGCAGTGAACCCCCCACAGATACGCAGTATTTT.

Only a few counts were recorded for this clonotype. V is TRBV9 and J is TRBJ2-7; no definite D call. The germline gives CDR1 SGDLS, CDR2 YYNGEE. Trimming shortened V by 3 bases and J by 7 bases, and 17 bases separated the two germline ends. The CDR3 is made up of 14 amino acids. CDR3 protein: CASSAQWGAAEQYF. CDR3 coding DNA: TGTGCCAGCAGCGCACAATGGGGTGCCGCGGAGCAGTACTTC. Variable domain in full (rest from reference TRBV9 and TRBJ2-7): DSGVTQTPKHLITATGQRVTLRCSPRSGDLSVYWYQQSLDQGLQFLIQYYNGEERAKGNILERFSAQQFPDLHSELNLSSLELGDSALYFCASSAQWGAAEQYFGPGTRLTVT.

The rearrangement links TRBV15 to TRBJ1-1, with D perhaps matching TRBD1 (5 bases). V dropped 3 bases and J dropped 3 bases, with 14 bases sitting between them. From germline, CDR1 is LNHNV and CDR2 YYDKDF (reference sequence). This CDR3 has 15 residues. CDR3 nucleotides: TGTGCCACCAGCAGGCCTACAGGAAGGCACACTGAAGCTTTCTTT. Amino acids: CATSRPTGRHTEAFF. Supplemented by reference TRBV15 and TRBJ1-1, the full variable domain reads DAMVIQNPRYQVTQFGKPVTLSCSQTLNHNVMYWYQQKSSQAPKLLFHYYDKDFNNEADTPDNFQSRRPNTSFCFLDIRSPGLGDTAMYLCATSRPTGRHTEAFFGQGTRLTVV.

This clonotype has ten or more counts. The V gene is TRBV3-1, the J gene TRBJ2-2; 9 bases are shared with TRBD2. CDR1 is LGHDT and CDR2 is YNNKEL in the germline V gene (reference sequence). This CDR3 spans 18 amino acids. The V and J ends lost 1 base and 3 bases, in that order; junction bases with no gene match: 9. CDR3 DNA: TGTGCCAGCAGCCAAGTTGCGGGAGGGCCCGGATACACCGGGGAGCTGTTTTTT. Translating gives CASSQVAGGPGYTGELFF.

This clonotype was detected many times. This sequence joins TRBV28 and TRBJ1-6; 8 bases map to TRBD1. CDR3 length equals 15 residues. CDR1 is MDHEN and CDR2 is SYDVKM in the germline V gene. V was pared by 5 bases and J by 10 bases, with 10 bases of the junction left unmatched. The CDR3 nucleotides are TGTGCCAGCAGTACCCAGGGGGCGCGGGACTCACCCCTCCACTTT. Residues: CASSTQGARDSPLHF.

This clonotype was seen ten or more times. The chain combines TRBV5-1 with TRBJ2-7; 9 bases are a match to TRBD1. CDR3 length equals 16 residues. From germline, CDR1 is SGHRS and CDR2 YFSETQ. V shed 3 bases, J shed 0 bases, and the junction held 7 bases outside the gene matches. The CDR3 bases are TGCGCCAGCAGCTGGGGGGGACAGGGAGGCTCCTACGAGCAGTACTTC. Translation: CASSWGGQGGSYEQYF.

This clonotype was counted a few times. The chain joins TRBV5-4 to TRBJ2-7; 9 bases agree with TRBD2. CDR1 and CDR2 (germline): SGHNT, YYREEE (reference sequence). This CDR3 is 15 amino acids long. V shed 4 bases and J 0 bases; nucleotides not matched to a gene: 5. The CDR3 nucleotides are TGTGCCAGCAGCCCTAGCGGGAAGAGCTCCTACGAGCAGTACTTC. Translating it yields CASSPSGKSSYEQYF. The whole variable domain, filled in from reference TRBV5-4 and TRBJ2-7, reads ETGVTQSPTHLIKTRGQQVTLRCSSQSGHNTVSWYQQALGQGPQFIFQYYREEENGRGNFPPRFSGLQFPNYSSELNVNALELDDSALYLCASSPSGKSSYEQYFGPGTRLTVT.

This clonotype was recorded many times. The chain carries TRBV19 and TRBJ2-2; 10 bases map to TRBD1. V dropped 5 bases and J dropped 4; count of bases not matched to a gene: 4. CDR1 is LNHDA and CDR2 is SQIVND in the germline V gene (reference sequence). This CDR3 has 15 residues. CDR3 amino acids: CASSRTGGSTGELFF. The CDR3 coding sequence is TGTGCCAGTAGTCGGACAGGGGGAAGCACCGGGGAGCTGTTTTTT.

The V call is TRBV2, the J call TRBJ2-6; D possibly uses TRBD1 or TRBD2 (6 bases each). The CDR3 covers 15 residues. Deletions cut 7 bases from V and 4 bases from J, with 14 bases between. The V gene's germline CDR1 is SNHLY and CDR2 FYNNEI. CDR3 DNA: TGTGCCAGCACCGAGGGGGGTTACGGGGCCAACGTCCTGACTTTC. This codes for CASTEGGYGANVLTF.

This clonotype has at least ten counts. The V and J genes are TRBV2 and TRBJ1-5; no firm D call. Germline CDR1 SNHLY, CDR2 FYNNEI. Trimming cost V 2 bases and J 7 bases, with 12 bases left between them. The CDR3 consists of 14 residues. CDR3: CASSELTDGQPQHF. The DNA for the CDR3 is TGTGCCAGCAGTGAATTGACCGACGGGCAGCCCCAGCATTTT.

This clonotype was observed many times. As DNA, the CDR3 is TGTGCCAGCAGCCGGACTAGATCTAGCGATATCAACAATGAGCAGTTCTTC. It yields the protein CASSRTRSSDINNEQFF. The chain joins TRBV14 to TRBJ2-1, with 7 nucleotides matching TRBD2. Per germline, CDR1 SGHDN and CDR2 FVKESK. The V gene end was trimmed by 4 bases and the J gene end by 5 bases; junction bases not matched to a gene: 14. This CDR3 is built from 17 residues. Full variable domain (rest looked up from reference TRBV14 and TRBJ2-1): EAGVTQFPSHSVIEKGQTVTLRCDPISGHDNLYWYRRVMGKEIKFLLHFVKESKQDESGMPNNRFLAERTGGTYSTLKVQPAELEDSGVYFCASSRTRSSDINNEQFFGPGTRLTVL.

This clonotype was recorded once. Just one base apart from a much larger clone, this may be a read error. The chain is built from TRBV25-1 and TRBJ2-2; maybe TRBD2 (5 bases). The germline CDR1 and CDR2 sequences are MGHDK and SYGVNS. The CDR3 has 13 residues. The CDR3 reads CASSERRAGELLF. The CDR3 region has the DNA TGTGCCAGCAGTGAAAGAAGGGCCGGGGAGCTGTTATTT.

The sample holds many counts of this clonotype. This sequence joins TRBV7-2 and TRBJ2-2; tentatively, D is TRBD2 (7 bases). Per the germline V gene, CDR1 is SGHTA and CDR2 is FQGNSA. The V end was cut by 5 bases, the J end by 1 base, with 14 bases between. The CDR3 contains 16 residues. DNA of the CDR3: TGTGCCAGCAGCCTAGGGGGGGTGCTGAACACCGGGGAGCTGTTTTTT. Encoded protein: CASSLGGVLNTGELFF.

This clonotype was seen repeatedly, ten times or more. This chain joins TRBV28 and TRBJ2-1, with D perhaps TRBD1 (6 bases). This CDR3 contains 15 residues. The germline V and J ends were trimmed by 7 bases and 5 bases, with 18 bases remaining between them. Germline CDR1 reads MDHEN; CDR2 reads SYDVKM. CDR3 amino acids: CASKGVQGQDNEQFF. The DNA of the CDR3 is TGTGCCAGCAAGGGGGTTCAAGGTCAGGACAATGAGCAGTTCTTC.